The following is a T cell receptor (beta chain) sequence with its context. No antigen is known for it. This entry comes from a study of early stage breast cancer tumors. Study-level background: Most invasive tumors, about 75% of the 16, were ER+/PR+/HER2-. Around 10-fold was the mean read coverage per sample. The ER+/PR+/HER2- tumors included about 8 ductal and a few lobular carcinomas.

The CDR3 contains 13 residues. Germline assignment: CDR1 SGHTA and CDR2 FQGNSA. V shed 4 bases, J shed 3 bases, and the junction held 3 bases outside the gene matches. Assay used: immunoSEQ multiplex PCR; TCRdb lists only in-frame clones, some missing. Of nearly 70,000 clones in the sample, around 80% were seen once. Points from the study as a whole: Enriched TCRB sequences shared across patients were mostly commonly generated sequences.

Material: blood. The chain employs TRBV7-2 and TRBJ2-7, with 7 bases matching TRBD1. The sequence was collected from a person aged 35-50 years with breast cancer. In nucleotides, the CDR3 is TGTGCCAGCAGCTGGGACAGATACTACGAGCAGTACTTC. Translation: CASSWDRYYEQYF.